Below, 16 T cell receptor beta chains from the same sample are listed, as sequenced in a study of T cell responses to AZD1222 COVID-19 vaccine. Profiling relied on immunoSEQ multiplex PCR, and the TCRdb table lists in-frame clones only, not all of them. This sample yields some 110,000 clones, of which about 88% are seen a single time; 3.5% belongs to the top ten. This sample comprised peripheral blood, obtained 28 days after the second AZD1222 dose. The receptors were gathered from an adult who received the AZD1222 COVID-19 vaccine.

This rearrangement joins TRBV18 to TRBJ2-5; D is possibly TRBD1 or TRBD2 (6 bases each). Deletions cut 1 base from V and 6 bases from J, with 12 bases between. This CDR3 region has 14 residues. The germline gives CDR1 KGHSH, CDR2 LQKENI. The CDR3 DNA reads TGTGCCAGCTCACCACGGCGGGACACTAAGACCCAGTACTTC. This codes for CASSPRRDTKTQYF.

The chain employs TRBV5-1 and TRBJ2-4, with TRBD1 as a possible D gene (5 bases). Trimming took 0 bases from V and 8 from J, leaving 15 bases between them. CDR1 and CDR2 (germline): SGHRS, YFSETQ. The CDR3 is made up of 15 amino acids. The CDR3, as DNA: TGCGCCAGCAGCTTGGGGCCCCTATTAGGGGACATTCAGTACTTC. Translating it yields CASSLGPLLGDIQYF.

The V call is TRBV19, the J call TRBJ1-2; D is ambiguous. V was clipped by 4 bases and J by 7 bases, with 10 bases between them. CDR1 is LNHDA, CDR2 SQIVND, per germline (reference sequence). The CDR3 is made up of 12 amino acids. This CDR3 is CASSTDWSGYTF. The CDR3 nucleotides read TGTGCCAGTAGTACGGATTGGTCTGGCTACACCTTC.

V usage is TRBV27 and J usage is TRBJ1-4; no firm D call. The CDR3 contains 15 residues. With 4 bases removed from V and 0 bases from J, the gap between germline ends came to 9 bases. Germline V CDR1 and CDR2: MNHEY, SMNVEV (reference sequence). The CDR3 sequence: CASSSWQTTNEKLFF. The CDR3 coding sequence is TGTGCCAGCAGTTCGTGGCAAACAACTAATGAAAAACTGTTTTTT.

The DNA of the CDR3 is TGTGCCAGCAGTTCCCCTAGCGGACTCTCCTACAATGAGCAGTTCTTC. Protein: CASSSPSGLSYNEQFF. The genes are TRBV28 and TRBJ2-1; 7 positions match TRBD2. The CDR3 runs to 16 residues. CDR1 and CDR2 from the germline V gene are MDHEN and SYDVKM. Unmatched junction bases numbered 6, after V lost 4 bases and J lost 0 bases.

The chain carries TRBV11-3 and TRBJ2-5, with TRBD2 matching 13 bases. Germline V gene sequence: CDR1 SGHNT, CDR2 YENEEA. J lost 2 bases, V lost 5 bases, and 5 bases had no gene match. The CDR3 has 16 residues. CDR3 nucleotides: TGTGCCAGCAGCATAGGACTAGCGGGAGTTCAAGAGACCCAGTACTTC. Translation: CASSIGLAGVQETQYF.

The chain combines TRBV5-6 with TRBJ1-6; 10 bases line up with TRBD1. The J segment lost 9 bases and the V segment lost 2 bases, leaving 2 bases of the junction unmatched. Germline CDR1 reads SGHDT; CDR2 reads YYEEEE. The CDR3 length is 14 residues. CDR3 residues: CASSFRDRGSPLHF. CDR3 nucleotide sequence: TGTGCCAGCAGCTTCCGGGACAGGGGTTCACCCCTCCACTTT.

The gene calls are TRBV5-1 and TRBJ2-7, with 13 bases lining up with TRBD2. This CDR3 is 16 amino acids long. The V segment lost 5 bases and the J segment 1 base; nucleotides outside the gene matches: 6. Germline V gene data show CDR1 as SGHRS and CDR2 as YFSETQ. CDR3 coding DNA: TGCGCCAGCAGTATCGGGACTAGCGGGATTTCCTACGAGCAGTACTTC. This translates into CASSIGTSGISYEQYF.

This clone is a singleton in its sample. CDR3 in DNA: TGTGCCTGGAGTATTGGTCAGCCCCAGCATTTT. The encoded protein is CAWSIGQPQHF. The J gene is TRBJ1-5, the V gene TRBV30; unclear D gene. Between the trimmed V and J ends, which lost 2 bases and 6 bases, there was a span of 5 bases. Germline loops: CDR1 GTSNPN, CDR2 SVGIG (reference sequence). The CDR3 loop spans 11 amino acids.

In its sample, this clone was seen once. The V and J genes are TRBV2 and TRBJ1-1; D ambiguous. The V end was cut by 4 bases, the J end by 1 base, with 10 bases between. In germline, CDR1 is SNHLY, CDR2 FYNNEI. The CDR3 is made up of 14 amino acids. The DNA for the CDR3 is TGTGCCAGCAGTGTCGGACTGACGAACACTGAAGCTTTCTTT. Translated: CASSVGLTNTEAFF.

This clone was seen a few times. The genes are TRBV25-1 and TRBJ2-3, with D perhaps TRBD1 (5 bases). The CDR3 spans 17 residues. Trimming cost V 0 bases and J 4 bases, with 17 bases left between them. Germline CDR1 and CDR2: MGHDK and SYGVNS. The CDR3 DNA sequence: TGTGCCAGCAGTGAATATAAGGCAGGGATAGGCGCAGATACGCAGTATTTT. It specifies CASSEYKAGIGADTQYF.

The genes are TRBV27 and TRBJ2-7; maybe TRBD2 (7 bases). This CDR3 region has 14 residues. Germline lookup yields CDR1 MNHEY and CDR2 SMNVEV (reference sequence). V was trimmed by 0 bases and J by 2 bases, leaving 8 bases between them. CDR3: CASSLSGGPYEQYF. In DNA, the CDR3 is TGTGCCAGCAGTTTATCGGGGGGGCCCTACGAGCAGTACTTC.

The count of this clone is one. The J gene is TRBJ2-2, the V gene TRBV9; 7 positions match TRBD2. The CDR3 consists of 14 residues. The junction had 5 bases not matched to a gene; V was cut back by 4 bases and J by 5 bases. From germline, CDR1 is SGDLS and CDR2 YYNGEE. CDR3 coding DNA: TGTGCCAGCAGCCCGTGGCGGGAGACCGGGGAGCTGTTTTTT. Encoded protein: CASSPWRETGELFF.

J is TRBJ1-1 and V is TRBV11-2; no clear D. The CDR3 is 16 residues long. V lost 3 bases, J lost 1 base, and 15 bases lay in between. CDR1 is SGHAT, CDR2 FQNNGV, per germline. CDR3 bases: TGTGCCAGCAGCTTGGAGATTTACTCGGAGAACACTGAAGCTTTCTTT. The encoded protein is CASSLEIYSENTEAFF.

V gene TRBV23-1 combines with J gene TRBJ1-4; perhaps TRBD1 as D (5 bases). TRBV23-1 is filed as an ORF, its function uncertain. The CDR3 contains 18 residues. V dropped 6 bases and J dropped 5 bases, with 25 bases sitting between them. The DNA for the CDR3 is TGCGCCAGCAGAATCCGGTCGGGGGGAAGGGGAAAAAATGAAAAACTGTTTTTT. Residues: CASRIRSGGRGKNEKLFF.

The chain joins TRBV7-3 to TRBJ1-2; 8 positions agree with TRBD1. This CDR3 is 13 amino acids long. Germline values: CDR1 SGHTA, CDR2 FQGTGA. V gave up 3 bases and J gave up 8 bases; unmatched junction bases: 5. The CDR3 sequence: CASSFGQGGGYTF. Written as DNA, the CDR3 is TGTGCCAGCAGCTTCGGACAGGGAGGAGGCTACACCTTC.